These T cell receptor beta chains were read from a single sample in a study of blood T cell repertoires in COVID-19. Clones were sequenced by immunoSEQ multiplex PCR, and TCRdb holds only the in-frame ones, with some missing. The sample carries about 170,000 clones, 75% to 90% recorded once. The sequencing sample was made of PBMCs or T cells enriched from blood (not recorded which). These receptors all stem from a woman between 18 and 29 years old who had recovered from COVID-19. Both conserved end residues are part of each CDR3. The D gene is left open where the match is weak. For some rows the clone size is stated as once, few or many, or as a class when expanded; others skip it.

j_call d_call v_call clone_size cdr3_nt cdr3_aa
TRBJ1-2 NA TRBV14 NA TGTGCCAGCAGCCCAGGCCAGGGATGGGGCTACACCTTC CASSPGQGWGYTF
TRBJ2-1 TRBD2 TRBV27 NA TGTGCCAGCAGTCCCAGGTTGGGCGGGAGCAGGAATGAGCAGTTCTTC CASSPRLGGSRNEQFF
TRBJ2-7 NA TRBV4-2 NA TGTGCCAGCAGCCAGGGAGAGTACGAGCAGTACTTC CASSQGEYEQYF
TRBJ2-1 TRBD1 TRBV29-1 NA TGCAGCGTGCCGGGACAGACGAACAATGAGCAGTTCTTC CSVPGQTNNEQFF
TRBJ2-3 NA TRBV27 NA TGTGCCAGCAGAGAGCCGAGCACAGATACGCAGTATTTT CASREPSTDTQYF
TRBJ2-2 TRBD1 TRBV27 few TGTGCCAGCAGTTTCACCCCCGGGACAGCCAACACCGGGGAGCTGTTTTTT CASSFTPGTANTGELFF
TRBJ2-1 TRBD2 TRBV7-9 NA TGTGCCAGCGACTTCTCAGTGCTAGCGGGAGGTGGGGAGCAGTTCTTC CASDFSVLAGGGEQFF
TRBJ1-5 TRBD1 TRBV10-2 NA TGCGCCAGCAACGAACAGGGGAATGGCAATCAGCCCCAGCATTTT CASNEQGNGNQPQHF
TRBJ2-3 NA TRBV5-5 few TGTGCCAGCAGCTTGCACAGTACGACAGATACGCAGTATTTT CASSLHSTTDTQYF
TRBJ1-2 NA TRBV5-1 NA TGCGCCAGCAGCACGGGTCCGGGTTTGGGCTATGGCTACACCTTC CASSTGPGLGYGYTF
TRBJ2-3 NA TRBV3-1/TRBV3-2 NA TGTGCCAGCAGCCAAGCAGGCGCAGATACGCAGTATTTT CASSQAGADTQYF
TRBJ2-1 TRBD2 TRBV27 NA TGTGCCAGCAGTTTATCGCCCCCCCCTCGAGCGGGAGTTTTGTACAATGAGCAGTTCTTC CASSLSPPPRAGVLYNEQFF
TRBJ2-1 NA TRBV14 NA TGTGCCAGCAGCCAGGACTATAGGAACAATGAGCAGTTCTTC CASSQDYRNNEQFF
TRBJ2-7 TRBD2 TRBV19 NA TGTGCCAGTAGTATGGCTGGACTAGCGGGAGACTCTCTCGAGCAGTACTTC CASSMAGLAGDSLEQYF